The entry below describes one T cell receptor (beta chain). This clone was detected only once. What antigen it recognizes has not been identified. Per-base quality was not reported, and no clone a single base away is much larger than it. This sample is part of a study of blood T cell repertoires in COVID-19 (TCRdb year 2020). In the study overall: Samples covering the acute and convalescent phases of COVID-19 were provided by collaborators in the United States, Italy and Spain. The material from the prospective study consisted of cDNA or gDNA derived from T cells, B-cell-depleted T cells, or PBMCs. Deeply sampled blood TCRbeta repertoires from subjects exposed to, actively infected with, or recovered from COVID-19 were included in the dataset. The repertoires were released in a freely available public database intended as a resource for research on the immune response to SARS-CoV-2. Samples came from the ongoing ImmuneRACE study (first 160 participants) plus 1,254 subjects from 6 global collaborators. Nearly every sample came with metadata listing a de-identified subject ID, COVID-19 status, age in years and sex. Where available, HLA class I and class II types were taken from metadata supplied by the sample provider and were not determined by assay-based typing. Points the paper makes about the study in general: The quantity of clinical and demographic metadata differed by source and by participant and was supplied without curation.

The immunoSEQ Assay, a bias-controlled multiplex PCR, was used to amplify TCRbeta CDR3 regions from genomic DNA. The authors processed their data as follows. The number of nucleated cells in each sample was estimated from the amplification of reference gene primers within the assay. To quantify the absolute abundance of each unique TCRbeta CDR3 rearrangement, sequence reads were collapsed and filtered. For each sample, productive Simpson clonality was calculated by taking the square root of Simpson's diversity index across productive rearrangements. Sourced from immuneACCESS, this table was stored by TCRdb with only in-frame sequences that have V and J called. A share of the clones is absent; for the studies checked, an unresolved V gene accounts for under half, and the remainder has no known explanation. V and J calls and clone size come straight from that table; D and trimming were deduced from the DNA. In all, the sample holds about 74,000 clones, and around 90% of those were seen once. Of the sample, 25% to 35% is held by the ten largest clones.

The CDR3 has 13 amino acids, counting the end cysteine and phenylalanine. The DNA shown is the 39-base CDR3, in frame from base 1. V drops 3 bases and J drops 2 bases, leaving 8 bases in between. The germline V gene gives CDR1 as SGHRS and CDR2 as YFSETQ. Whole blood was collected in K2EDTA tubes by collaborating institutions according to the institutions' own protocols. Collaborator samples were shipped for TCRbeta analysis as frozen whole blood, isolated PBMCs, or DNA extracted from either sample type. The sequence joins TRBV5-1 to TRBJ1-1, with the D gene not clear enough to name. The TCR was taken from a woman of 80 years or more with active or convalescent COVID-19. Sample: peripheral blood. At the DNA level, the sequence is TGCGCCAGCAGCTCCAAAACAAACACTGAAGCTTTCTTT. Its protein product is CASSSKTNTEAFF.